A selection of T cell receptor beta chains follows, all from one sample in a study of T cell changes during pregnancy in multiple sclerosis. TCRdb's table, derived via immunoSEQ multiplex PCR, lists solely in-frame clones and lacks some. The sample consists of about 28,000 clones, around 93% of them appearing once. The starting material was CD4+ T cells from peripheral blood mononuclear cells, obtained after pregnancy. The receptors shown here come from a female donor with multiple sclerosis, enrolled in a pregnancy study. CDR3s include the opening cysteine and the closing phenylalanine or tryptophan. The D gene is left open where the match is weak. Clone size, where shown, is once, few, many, or a class for clones that have expanded.

j_call,d_call,clone_size,v_call,cdr3_nt,cdr3_aa
TRBJ2-5,NA,NA,TRBV7-9,TGTGCCAGCAGCTTAGTAACAGGTGTAGAGACCCAGTACTTC,CASSLVTGVETQYF
TRBJ2-7,NA,NA,TRBV7-7,TGTGCCAGCAGCCGTGACAGGACCTACGAGCAGTACTTC,CASSRDRTYEQYF
TRBJ1-4,TRBD1,once,TRBV29-1,TGCAGCGTTGTAGGAACACAGGGGGATAATGAAAAACTGTTTTTT,CSVVGTQGDNEKLFF
TRBJ2-3,TRBD1,NA,TRBV11-2,TGTGCCAGCAGCTTAAGGGGGGGGACAGGGGAAAGCACAGATACGCAGTATTTT,CASSLRGGTGESTDTQYF
TRBJ2-5,NA,NA,TRBV4-1,TGCGCCAGCAGCCAAGCTGAACAGGGCCCATGGGGAGAGACCCAGTACTTC,CASSQAEQGPWGETQYF
TRBJ1-5,NA,NA,TRBV5-4,TGTGCCAGCAGCTTAGGGGGGGTGAATCAGCCCCAGCATTTT,CASSLGGVNQPQHF
TRBJ1-5,TRBD1,NA,TRBV29-1,TGCAGCGTCGAGGGGCAGGGGGGCCAGCCCCAGCATTTT,CSVEGQGGQPQHF
TRBJ2-2,TRBD2,NA,TRBV29-1,TGCAGCGTCGTCGGGGGGGAGAACACCGGGGAGCTGTTTTTT,CSVVGGENTGELFF
TRBJ2-1,TRBD2,NA,TRBV19,TGTGCCAGTAGTATAGGTCTAGCGGGGGGCAGCTCCTACAATGAGCAGTTCTTC,CASSIGLAGGSSYNEQFF
TRBJ1-1,NA,NA,TRBV7-9,TGTGCCAGCAGGGACAGCTTGAACACTGAAGCTTTCTTT,CASRDSLNTEAFF
TRBJ2-7,TRBD1,once,TRBV11-2,TGTGCCAGCAGCTCCGGGGCGGGACAGGGTTCTTACGAGCAGTACTTC,CASSSGAGQGSYEQYF
TRBJ1-2,TRBD1,NA,TRBV10-3,TGTGCCATCAGTCAACAGGGGGCGCAGGGGATCGGCTACACCTTC,CAISQQGAQGIGYTF
TRBJ1-5,TRBD1,NA,TRBV18,TGTGCCAGCTCACCACGGGGACAGGGTGGCAATCAGCCCCAGCATTTT,CASSPRGQGGNQPQHF
TRBJ2-3,NA,NA,TRBV5-1,TGCGCCAGCAGTAAGGGGGTTCCAGATACGCAGTATTTT,CASSKGVPDTQYF
TRBJ2-1,TRBD1,NA,TRBV5-1,TGCGCCAGCAGCGACGGGACAGGGGGTTCATACAATGAGCAGTTCTTC,CASSDGTGGSYNEQFF
TRBJ2-2,NA,NA,TRBV11-2,TGTGCCAGCAGCTTAGTTTACGCGGCGCGTAGCACCGGGGAGCTGTTTTTT,CASSLVYAARSTGELFF
TRBJ2-7,TRBD1,NA,TRBV18,TGTGCCAGCTCACCACGGGCGGGACAGGGTAGTATACTCGGGGCGGCCGAGCAGTACTTC,CASSPRAGQGSILGAAEQYF
TRBJ2-2,NA,NA,TRBV6-1,TGTGCCAGCCGCGAGACGAACACCGGGGAGCTGTTTTTT,CASRETNTGELFF
TRBJ1-2,NA,NA,TRBV19,TGTGCCAGTACGCAGGCGGGATATGGCTACACCTTC,CASTQAGYGYTF
TRBJ1-1,NA,NA,TRBV11-3,TGTGCCAGCAGCAGTGGACAGAACACTGAAGCTTTCTTT,CASSSGQNTEAFF
TRBJ2-7,TRBD2,NA,TRBV2,TGTGCCAGCAGTGAATCGGGAGTTACGAAGCGGGGGTACGAGCAGTACTTC,CASSESGVTKRGYEQYF
TRBJ1-1,NA,few,TRBV5-1,TGCGCCAGCAGCTTGGGTTTCGCGGGGGTAAACACTGAAGCTTTCTTT,CASSLGFAGVNTEAFF
TRBJ2-1,TRBD1,NA,TRBV6-1,TGTGCCAGCAGAAGAGACCGGGACAGGGTTCGTGAGCAGTTCTTC,CASRRDRDRVREQFF
TRBJ2-7,TRBD2,NA,TRBV6-5,TGTGCCAGCAGTTACTCGGGACTAGCGGGCTCCTACGAGCAGTACTTC,CASSYSGLAGSYEQYF
TRBJ1-1,TRBD1,NA,TRBV7-7,TGTGCCAGCAGCCCTTATCGGAGACAGGGTGGAAAAGGCACTGAAGCTTTCTTT,CASSPYRRQGGKGTEAFF
TRBJ2-7,TRBD1,NA,TRBV18,TGTGCCAGCTCACCACCGACGGACAGGGGGAGGTACGAGCAGTACTTC,CASSPPTDRGRYEQYF
TRBJ2-1,TRBD1,NA,TRBV6-5,TGTGCCAGCAAAAACGCGCAGGGGGCCTACAATGAGCAGTTCTTC,CASKNAQGAYNEQFF
TRBJ1-4,NA,NA,TRBV4-1,TGCGCCAGCAGCCAAGATCGGAGGCGGAATCTTAATGAAAAACTGTTTTTT,CASSQDRRRNLNEKLFF
TRBJ1-5,NA,NA,TRBV21-1,TGTGCCAGCAGCAAAAGCCGGGGAAGGCGACATCAGCCCCAGCATTTT,CASSKSRGRRHQPQHF
TRBJ2-2,TRBD2,NA,TRBV18,TGTGCCAGCTCACCACTAGCGGGGGGCACCGGGGAGCTGTTTTTT,CASSPLAGGTGELFF
TRBJ1-5,TRBD1,NA,TRBV2,TGTGCCAGCACACGGGACAGGGTAAGGAGCAATCAGCCCCAGCATTTT,CASTRDRVRSNQPQHF
TRBJ2-3,NA,NA,TRBV18,TGTGCCAGCTCACCCAGGGGAACAGATACGCAGTATTTT,CASSPRGTDTQYF
TRBJ2-3,TRBD2,NA,TRBV5-6,TGTGCCAGCAGCTACCTCCGACTAGCGGGGGGCGGAGATACGCAGTATTTT,CASSYLRLAGGGDTQYF
TRBJ2-7,TRBD2,NA,TRBV7-2,TGTGCCAGCAGCTCGGGGGGGTCCTCCTACGAGCAGTACTTC,CASSSGGSSYEQYF
TRBJ2-7,NA,NA,TRBV7-2,TGTGCCAGCAGCCCCACCGACAGGCCAGACCAGTACTTC,CASSPTDRPDQYF
TRBJ2-2,TRBD1,NA,TRBV2,TGTGCCAGCAGTACACAGGGGGCGAGCACCGGGGAGCTGTTTTTT,CASSTQGASTGELFF
TRBJ1-3,NA,NA,TRBV6-6,TGTGCCAGCAGCCCTTCTGGAAACACCATATATTTT,CASSPSGNTIYF
TRBJ2-1,NA,NA,TRBV21-1,TGTGCCAGCAGCAAAAATCGAGGCAGGGCCCTCTCCTACAATGAGCAGTTCTTC,CASSKNRGRALSYNEQFF
TRBJ2-2,NA,NA,TRBV7-2,TGTGCCAGCAGCTTAGCGGAGAATACCGGGGAGCTGTTTTTT,CASSLAENTGELFF
TRBJ1-2,NA,NA,TRBV6-6,TGTGCCAGCAGTTACTTAACCGGGGCTAACTATGGCTACACCTTC,CASSYLTGANYGYTF
TRBJ1-2,NA,NA,TRBV4-3,TGCGCCAGCAGCCAAAGATACAGGGATTACGATGGCTACACCTTC,CASSQRYRDYDGYTF
TRBJ1-4,NA,NA,TRBV29-1,TGCAGCGTTGAGGGGGGGCTAGATGAAAAACTGTTTTTT,CSVEGGLDEKLFF
TRBJ1-3,NA,NA,TRBV30,TGTGCCTGGTTATACTCTGGAAACACCATATATTTT,CAWLYSGNTIYF
TRBJ2-7,NA,NA,TRBV5-1,TGCGCCAGCAGCCCAGACTTCTACGAGCAGTACTTC,CASSPDFYEQYF
TRBJ2-5,NA,once,TRBV4-3,TGCGCCAGCAGCCAAGTTTCGGGGATGGAGACCCAGTACTTC,CASSQVSGMETQYF
TRBJ2-7,TRBD2,NA,TRBV5-1,TGCGCCAGCAGCTTGGGTAGCGGGCAAGCCTACGAGCAGTACTTC,CASSLGSGQAYEQYF
TRBJ2-7,NA,NA,TRBV5-1,TGCGCCAGCAGCTTGAGTAGCTACGAGCAGTACTTC,CASSLSSYEQYF
TRBJ1-3,TRBD1,NA,TRBV18,TGTGCCAGCTCACCAGGGACAGGGAGAAACACCATATATTTT,CASSPGTGRNTIYF
TRBJ2-2,NA,NA,TRBV5-5,TGTGCCAGCAGCTTGTTCGGCGGGGAGCTGTTTTTT,CASSLFGGELFF
TRBJ2-3,NA,NA,TRBV11-2,TGTGCCAGCAGCTTAGGGCCCGGGTTCGAAAATACGCAGTATTTT,CASSLGPGFENTQYF
TRBJ2-1,TRBD1,NA,TRBV19,TGTGCCAGTAGAGAGGGACAGGGAATTCATAAGCAGTTCTTC,CASREGQGIHKQFF
TRBJ2-3,NA,NA,TRBV7-9,TGTGCCAGTATCCGCACCCAGGCAGATACGCAGTATTTT,CASIRTQADTQYF
TRBJ2-5,TRBD2,NA,TRBV5-6,TGTGCCAGCACGGGGACTAGCGGTTCGCGGCGACGGGAGACCCAGTACTTC,CASTGTSGSRRRETQYF
TRBJ1-2,TRBD1,NA,TRBV6-5,TGTGCCAGCAGTTTCGACGACAGGGTCGGCTACACCTTC,CASSFDDRVGYTF
TRBJ1-4,NA,NA,TRBV6-5,TGTGCCAGCAGTTACTCGGGGGGACCAACTAATGAAAAACTGTTTTTT,CASSYSGGPTNEKLFF